The sequence of this TCR beta chain was determined in a study of OX40 agonist ivuxolimab in advanced cancers. Turning to the study itself: Hepatocellular carcinoma, melanoma, renal cell or head and neck cancer occurred in dose-escalation patients. The study's findings and limits: Compared with CD4+, CD8+ T cells on average had more expanded clones.

Worth noting for this clone: What it binds is not known.

Some clones are missing from TCRdb's copy, which holds only in-frame ones; the method was immunoSEQ multiplex PCR. Of tens of thousands of clones listed, around 85% are singletons. CDR1 and CDR2 from the germline V gene are MGHRA and YSYEKL. V lost 1 base and J 6 bases, leaving 12 bases between the germline ends. The CDR3 has 14 amino acids. This sequence joins TRBV4-1 and TRBJ1-2; possible D gene TRBD1, 6 bases. Sequences were derived from CD4+ or CD8+ T cells sorted from blood, sampled in a trial of the OX40 agonist ivuxolimab. The receptor comes from an adult with an advanced solid tumor such as melanoma, head and neck, liver or kidney cancer. The CDR3 nucleotides are TGCGCCAGCAGCCAAGTAGGACAGAGGAATGGCTACACCTTC. As protein: CASSQVGQRNGYTF.